This T cell receptor beta chain was recorded in a study of T-cell reconstitution after alpha-beta-depleted transplantation in children. Broader study findings: After one year, T-cell counts and TCRbeta diversity mostly came from new T cells.

The germline CDR1 and CDR2 sequences are SGHVS and FNYEAQ. This CDR3 contains 13 residues. Note on this clonotype: Its antigen remains unidentified. With a much larger clone just one base away, this may be a read error.

Library preparation (for TCRbeta) was performed with unique molecular identifiers. TCRdb reprocessed the PCR reads with MiXCR, giving one entry per CDR3 protein. The sample shows roughly 98,000 distinct CDR3 sequences, about 14% of them seen only once. This clonotype was sampled from a male patient between 2 and 15 years old who had a stem cell transplant for acute lymphoblastic leukemia, so the T cells may come from the graft donor. Sequenced here: PBMCs, mostly from graft donor cells, sampled 180 days after TCRalphabeta/CD19-depleted stem cell transplant. The chain is built from TRBV7-6 and TRBJ2-7; weak D call: TRBD1 (5 bases). CDR3 DNA sequence: TGTGCCAGGAGCTTTGGACACCCCTACGAGCAGTACTTC. This gives the protein CARSFGHPYEQYF. The complete variable domain, with remaining parts taken from reference TRBV7-6 and TRBJ2-7, reads GAGVSQSPRYKVTKRGQDVALRCDPISGHVSLYWYRQALGQGPEFLTYFNYEAQQDKSGLPNDRFSAERPEGSISTLTIQRTEQRDSAMYRCARSFGHPYEQYFGPGTRLTVT.